The subject of this entry is one T cell receptor (beta chain). Its antigen has not been determined. There are no base qualities to consult, and no much larger clone falls within one base. CDR1 SGDLS and CDR2 YYNGEE are derived from the germline V gene. The germline V end is reduced by 4 bases and the J end by 5 bases; junction bases left unmatched: 7. The CDR3 contains 14 residues, cysteine and phenylalanine counted. Only the CDR3 region is kept as DNA, spanning 42 bases read in frame from base 1. The method was the immunoSEQ multiplex PCR assay. The clones in this table, taken by TCRdb from immuneACCESS, are in-frame only. Not every clone is retained; where verified, under half of the shortfall comes from an unresolved V gene, and the cause of the rest is unknown. The table for this sample lists about 94,000 clones; approximately 82% of them were counted only once. The ten largest account for 25% of the sample.

In this study, focal radiation therapy paired with CTLA-4 blockade (ipilimumab) was tested in patients who had chemo-refractory metastatic non-small-cell lung cancer. These data originate in a study of radiotherapy plus CTLA-4 blockade in lung cancer (dated by TCRdb to between 2018 and 2020). Turning to the overall study: Among enrolled patients, under 20% had an objective response and approximately 30% reached disease control.

Results and caveats for the whole study, not just this receptor: Increased serum interferon-beta after radiation, together with early dynamic changes in blood T cell clones, were reported to be the strongest predictors of response. TCR clones derived from tumors expanded in peripheral blood after treatment with radiotherapy and ipilimumab.

The receptor was isolated from a human donor with non-small cell lung cancer that progressed on radiotherapy plus ipilimumab. The specimen comprised peripheral blood, sampled from a patient treated with radiotherapy plus ipilimumab. The chain is made from TRBV9 and TRBJ2-3; 7 bases in between match TRBD2. The nucleotide sequence is TGTGCCAGCAGCCCCAACCAGCGGGGAGATACGCAGTATTTT. It encodes CASSPNQRGDTQYF.